This T cell receptor (beta chain) was profiled in a study of human T cells and chemical hapten exposure. TCRdb re-analysed the RACE reads in MiXCR, keeping a single row per CDR3 protein. This sample yields around 120,000 distinct CDR3 sequences, of which approximately 12% are seen a single time; around 2.8% belongs to the top ten. CDR1 SGHRS and CDR2 YFSETQ come from the germline V gene. This CDR3 comprises 15 residues. Study-level findings and limits: The immune response of these alopecia patients might not match healthy individuals'.

Time point specified: pre-sensitization, week 0. Regarding treatment: therapeutic diphenylcyclopropenone sensitization with weekly scalp DPC. This clonotype was observed a handful of times. The antigen remains unidentified. A read error may account for a junction end that differs from germline. The J gene is TRBJ2-1, the V gene TRBV5-1; D ambiguous. The sequenced sample was whole blood, obtained in connection with sensitization to the hapten diphenylcyclopropenone (DPC). The receptor's source is a woman under 30 with alopecia areata. Some clones in this sample may be carry-over from other donors' samples. The CDR3 DNA is TGTGCCAGCAGCTTGGAAAGGGTGTTAATCCGGGAGCAGTTCTTC. It is translated as CASSLERVLIREQFF.